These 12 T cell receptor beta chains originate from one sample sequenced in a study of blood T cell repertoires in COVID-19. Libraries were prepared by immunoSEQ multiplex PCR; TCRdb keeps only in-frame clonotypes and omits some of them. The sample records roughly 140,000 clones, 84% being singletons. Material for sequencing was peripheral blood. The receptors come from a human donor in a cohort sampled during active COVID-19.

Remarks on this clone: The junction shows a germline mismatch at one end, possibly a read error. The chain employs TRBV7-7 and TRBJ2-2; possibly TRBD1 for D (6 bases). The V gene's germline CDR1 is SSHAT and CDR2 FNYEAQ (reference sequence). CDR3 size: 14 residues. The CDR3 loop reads CASSMDRLTGELFF. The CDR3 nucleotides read TGTGCTAGCAGCATGGACAGACTCACCGGGGAGCTGTTTTTT.

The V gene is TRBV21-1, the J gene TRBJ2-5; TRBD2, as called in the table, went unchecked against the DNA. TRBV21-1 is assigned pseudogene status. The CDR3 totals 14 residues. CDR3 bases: TGTGCCAGCAGCAAGAGGGCAGGTCCCGAGACCCAGTACTTC. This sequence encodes CASSKRAGPETQYF.

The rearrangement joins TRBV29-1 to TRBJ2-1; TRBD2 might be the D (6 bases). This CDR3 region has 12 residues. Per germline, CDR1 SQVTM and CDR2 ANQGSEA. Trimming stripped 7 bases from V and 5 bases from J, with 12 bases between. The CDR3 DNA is TGCAGCGGGTCTAGCGTCCACAATGAGCAGTTCTTC. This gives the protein CSGSSVHNEQFF.

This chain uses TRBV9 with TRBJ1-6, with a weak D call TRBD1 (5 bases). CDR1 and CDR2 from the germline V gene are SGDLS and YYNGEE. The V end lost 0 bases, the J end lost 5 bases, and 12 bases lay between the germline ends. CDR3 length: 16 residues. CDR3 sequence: CASSVDGARDNSPLHF. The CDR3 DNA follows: TGTGCCAGCAGCGTAGATGGGGCCCGGGATAATTCACCCCTCCACTTT.

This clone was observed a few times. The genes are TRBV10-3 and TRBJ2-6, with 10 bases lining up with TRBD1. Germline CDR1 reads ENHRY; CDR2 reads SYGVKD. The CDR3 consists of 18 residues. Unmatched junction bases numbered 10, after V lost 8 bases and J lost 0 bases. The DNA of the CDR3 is TGTGCCATCTTAAGGGGGGACAGGGGTCCCTCTGGGGCCAACGTCCTGACTTTC. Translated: CAILRGDRGPSGANVLTF.

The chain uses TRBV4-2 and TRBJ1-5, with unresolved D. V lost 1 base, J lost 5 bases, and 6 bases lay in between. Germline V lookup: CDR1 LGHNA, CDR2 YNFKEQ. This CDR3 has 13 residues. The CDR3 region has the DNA TGTGCCAGCAGCCAAGGCGGATATCAGCCCCAGCATTTT. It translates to CASSQGGYQPQHF.

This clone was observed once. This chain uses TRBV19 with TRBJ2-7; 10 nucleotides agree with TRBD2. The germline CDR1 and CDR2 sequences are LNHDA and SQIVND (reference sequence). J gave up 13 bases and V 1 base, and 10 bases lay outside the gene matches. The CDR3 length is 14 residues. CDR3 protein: CASSIGPSGGIYYF. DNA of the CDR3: TGTGCCAGTAGTATAGGTCCTAGCGGGGGAATATACTACTTC.

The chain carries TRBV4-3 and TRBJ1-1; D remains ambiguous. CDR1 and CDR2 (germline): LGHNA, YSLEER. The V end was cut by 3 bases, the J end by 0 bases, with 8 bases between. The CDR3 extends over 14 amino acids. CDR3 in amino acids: CASSQSVMNTEAFF. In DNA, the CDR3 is TGCGCCAGCAGCCAGTCAGTAATGAACACTGAAGCTTTCTTT.

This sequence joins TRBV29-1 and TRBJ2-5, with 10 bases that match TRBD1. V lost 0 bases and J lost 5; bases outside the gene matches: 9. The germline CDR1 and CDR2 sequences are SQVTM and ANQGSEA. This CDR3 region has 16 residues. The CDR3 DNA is TGCAGCGTTGAAGATCGAAGGGACAGGGGAAAGGAGACCCAGTACTTC. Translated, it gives CSVEDRRDRGKETQYF. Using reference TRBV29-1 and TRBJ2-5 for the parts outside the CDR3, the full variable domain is SAVISQKPSRDICQRGTSLTIQCQVDSQVTMMFWYRQQPGQSLTLIATANQGSEATYESGFVIDKFPISRPNLTFSTLTVSNMSPEDSSIYLCSVEDRRDRGKETQYFGPGTRLLVL.

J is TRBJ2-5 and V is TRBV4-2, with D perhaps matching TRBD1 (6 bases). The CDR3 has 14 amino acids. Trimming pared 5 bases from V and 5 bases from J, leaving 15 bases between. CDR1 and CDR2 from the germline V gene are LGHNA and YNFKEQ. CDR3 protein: CASSFYKTGETQYF. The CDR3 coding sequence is TGTGCCAGCAGCTTCTATAAAACAGGGGAGACCCAGTACTTC.

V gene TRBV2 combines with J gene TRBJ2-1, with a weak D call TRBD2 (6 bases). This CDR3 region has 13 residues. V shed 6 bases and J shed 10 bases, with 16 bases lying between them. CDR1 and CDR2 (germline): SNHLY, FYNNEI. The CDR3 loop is CASRAGTWGEQFF. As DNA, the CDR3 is TGTGCCAGCAGGGCGGGAACATGGGGGGAGCAGTTCTTC.

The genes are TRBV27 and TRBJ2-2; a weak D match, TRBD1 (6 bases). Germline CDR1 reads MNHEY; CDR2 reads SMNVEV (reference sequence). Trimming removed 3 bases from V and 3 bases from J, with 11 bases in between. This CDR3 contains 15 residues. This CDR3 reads CASSLGPGDTGELFF. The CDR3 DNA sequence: TGTGCCAGCAGTTTGGGGCCAGGGGACACCGGGGAGCTGTTTTTT.